A single sample is the source of the 27 T cell receptor beta chains below, sequenced in a study of OX40 agonist ivuxolimab in advanced cancers. The repertoire was sequenced with immunoSEQ multiplex PCR; TCRdb's copy has only in-frame clones and lacks some. The sample consists of approximately 49,000 clones, about four fifths of them appearing once. Here the sequenced sample was CD4+ or CD8+ T cells sorted from blood, taken in a trial of the OX40 agonist ivuxolimab. All receptors come from an adult with an advanced solid tumor such as melanoma, head and neck, liver or kidney cancer.

The chain recombines TRBV6-5 with TRBJ2-7; a weak D match, TRBD1 (6 bases). This CDR3 contains 13 residues. The V gene's germline CDR1 is MNHEY and CDR2 SVGAGI. V lost 1 base to trimming and J lost 9 bases, with 13 bases between them. CDR3 sequence (DNA): TGTGCCAGCAGTTACTATGGACAGAGGACGCAGTACTTC. It codes for CASSYYGQRTQYF.

This clone was counted a single time. This CDR3 reads CASTRGPYNEQFF. The CDR3 nucleotides are TGTGCCAGCACCCGGGGTCCCTACAATGAGCAGTTCTTC. V is TRBV7-8 and J is TRBJ2-1; the D gene is possibly TRBD2 (5 bases). CDR1 and CDR2 (germline): SGHVS, FQNEAQ. V dropped 7 bases and J dropped 2 bases, with 9 bases sitting between them. The CDR3 is made up of 13 amino acids.

This clone was observed once. The V call is TRBV7-3, the J call TRBJ2-2; D unclear. Per germline, CDR1 SGHTA and CDR2 FQGTGA. This CDR3 is 12 amino acids long. Deletions cut 5 bases from V and 5 bases from J, with 6 bases between. The CDR3 protein is CASSRVTGELFF. Here the CDR3 DNA reads TGTGCCAGCAGCCGCGTAACCGGGGAGCTGTTTTTT. The complete variable domain, with remaining parts taken from reference TRBV7-3 and TRBJ2-2, reads GAGVSQTPSNKVTEKGKYVELRCDPISGHTALYWYRQSLGQGPEFLIYFQGTGAADDSGLPNDRFFAVRPEGSVSTLKIQRTERGDSAVYLCASSRVTGELFFGEGSRLTVL.

The chain uses TRBV5-1 and TRBJ2-3; 9 bases map to TRBD1. V shed 6 bases and J 6 bases; nucleotides not matched to a gene: 8. CDR1 is SGHRS, CDR2 YFSETQ, per germline. The CDR3 extends over 14 amino acids. CDR3 amino acids: CASTVDRGEDTQYF. The CDR3 nucleotides are TGCGCCAGCACCGTGGACAGGGGTGAGGATACGCAGTATTTT.

The chain joins TRBV6-5 to TRBJ1-2; D gene ambiguous. The V end lost 6 bases, the J end lost 1 base, and 12 bases lay between the germline ends. Germline V lookup: CDR1 MNHEY, CDR2 SVGAGI. The CDR3 covers 14 residues. The CDR3 here is CASRPLAINYGYTF. The CDR3 nucleotides are TGTGCCAGCAGACCACTGGCGATTAACTATGGCTACACCTTC.

The chain uses TRBV7-9 and TRBJ1-1, with a weak D call TRBD1 (6 bases). V was shortened by 5 bases and J by 0 bases, with 19 bases between the two germline ends. Germline V lookup: CDR1 SEHNR, CDR2 FQNEAQ (reference sequence). This CDR3 spans 17 amino acids. CDR3 sequence reads: CASSPYREQGLNTEAFF. The DNA for the CDR3 is TGTGCCAGCAGCCCTTATCGAGAACAGGGCCTGAACACTGAAGCTTTCTTT.

The chain recombines TRBV7-2 with TRBJ2-7; 7 bases match TRBD2. CDR1 SGHTA and CDR2 FQGNSA come from the germline V gene. The length of the CDR3 is 14 residues. V lost 7 bases to trimming and J lost 6 bases; unmatched junction nucleotides: 12. The CDR3: CASTPGGDISEQYF. CDR3 DNA sequence: TGTGCCAGCACCCCGGGAGGAGACATTAGCGAGCAGTACTTC.

The J gene is TRBJ2-7, the V gene TRBV25-1; D might be TRBD1 (6 bases). Germline V gene lookup returns CDR1 MGHDK and CDR2 SYGVNS. The V and J ends lost 2 bases and 5 bases respectively, with 13 bases between them. The CDR3 length is 14 residues. CDR3 sequence: CASSEGQLRHEQYF. The CDR3, as DNA: TGTGCCAGCAGTGAAGGACAGCTAAGGCACGAGCAGTACTTC.

V and J are TRBV7-9 and TRBJ1-4; TRBD1 is a possible D gene (6 bases). This CDR3 comprises 13 residues. Trimming stripped 9 bases from V and 7 bases from J, with 15 bases between. Germline V CDR1 and CDR2: SEHNR, FQNEAQ (reference sequence). In nucleotides, the CDR3 is TGTGCCAGTAGCGGGACATCGGGTGAAAAACTGTTTTTT. Protein sequence: CASSGTSGEKLFF.

CDR3 nucleotide sequence: TGTGCCAGCAGCTTAGGCGGGGTAACCTACGAGCAGTACTTC. Protein product: CASSLGGVTYEQYF. The genes are TRBV7-2 and TRBJ2-7, with D perhaps TRBD2 (6 bases). V was shortened by 1 base and J by 2 bases, with 9 bases between the two germline ends. The CDR3 is 14 residues long. The germline V gene has CDR1 SGHTA and CDR2 FQGNSA. The full variable domain, its missing parts supplied by reference TRBV7-2 and TRBJ2-7, is GAGVSQSPSNKVTEKGKDVELRCDPISGHTALYWYRQSLGQGLEFLIYFQGNSAPDKSGLPSDRFSAERTGGSVSTLTIQRTQQEDSAVYLCASSLGGVTYEQYFGPGTRLTVT.

The sample holds a few counts of this clone. CDR3 coding DNA: TGTGCCAGCAGGCCTGAGGGGGATAATTCACCCCTCCACTTT. This gives the protein CASRPEGDNSPLHF. The chain is built from TRBV6-5 and TRBJ1-6; a weak D match, TRBD1 (6 bases). CDR1 and CDR2 (germline): MNHEY, SVGAGI. Trimming cost V 6 bases and J 5 bases, with 11 bases left between them. The CDR3 sequence is 14 residues long.

The gene calls are TRBV30 and TRBJ1-4, with a possible D match to TRBD1 (6 bases). Trimming shortened V by 2 bases and J by 8 bases, and 6 bases separated the two germline ends. CDR1 GTSNPN and CDR2 SVGIG come from the germline V gene (reference sequence). The CDR3 extends over 11 amino acids. CDR3: CAWSTGEKLFF. Here the CDR3 DNA reads TGTGCCTGGAGTACAGGGGAAAAACTGTTTTTT.

This clone was picked up a small number of times. V gene TRBV9 combines with J gene TRBJ1-2; 7 bases line up with TRBD1. The CDR3 consists of 12 residues. CDR1 and CDR2 (germline): SGDLS, YYNGEE. V was clipped by 0 bases and J by 7 bases; unmatched bases: 0. In DNA form, the CDR3 reads TGTGCCAGCAGCGTAGAGGGGGCTGGCTACACCTTC. Translated: CASSVEGAGYTF.

The rearrangement uses TRBV5-1 and TRBJ2-1, with D perhaps being TRBD1 or TRBD2 (5 bases each). V was shortened by 7 bases and J by 8 bases, with 13 bases between the two germline ends. Germline V gene lookup returns CDR1 SGHRS and CDR2 YFSETQ. CDR3 length: 12 amino acids. The CDR3, as DNA: TGCGCCAGCTCGTTTCGGGGCGATGAGCAGTTCTTC. This gives the protein CASSFRGDEQFF.

Regarding this clone: An end of the junction does not agree with germline; a read error may underlie this. CDR3 protein: CASSQDRRGTASFF. As DNA, the CDR3 is TGCGCCAGCAGCCAAGATAGGCGTGGGACCGCTAGTTTCTTC. The V call is TRBV5-4, the J call TRBJ2-7, with D perhaps given as TRBD1 or TRBD2 (5 bases each). Germline CDR1 SGHNT, CDR2 YYREEE (reference sequence). This CDR3 contains 14 residues. Using reference TRBV5-4 and TRBJ2-7 for the parts outside the CDR3, the full variable domain is ETGVTQSPTHLIKTRGQQVTLRCSSQSGHNTVSWYQQALGQGPQFIFQYYREEENGRGNFPPRFSGLQFPNYSSELNVNALELDDSALYLCASSQDRRGTASFFGPGTRLTVT.

In this sample, this clone turned up once. The rearrangement uses TRBV30 and TRBJ2-5, with 8 bases fitting TRBD1. The germline gives CDR1 GTSNPN, CDR2 SVGIG (reference sequence). Trimming took 0 bases from V and 5 from J; bases not matched to a gene: 8. CDR3 length: 15 amino acids. CDR3 coding DNA: TGTGCCTGGAGTGTACAAACAGGGGGTGGGGAGACCCAGTACTTC. Translated, it gives CAWSVQTGGGETQYF.

On this clone: The DNA is left out, because the CDR3 cannot be placed on it with certainty; the CDR3 is given as TCRdb lists it. The chain carries TRBV7-2 and TRBJ2-7. The length of the CDR3 is 16 amino acids, counting both ends. Germline CDR1 is SGHTA and CDR2 is FQGNSA. CDR3 amino acids: CASSRRAGTPSYEQYF.

This clone was seen only a few times. The chain combines TRBV5-4 with TRBJ1-3, with D unresolved. The CDR3 consists of 15 residues. Germline V CDR1 and CDR2: SGHNT, YYREEE (reference sequence). With 5 bases removed from V and 0 bases from J, the gap between germline ends came to 12 bases. CDR3 DNA: TGTGCCAGCAGTTCTAGTTGGGGCTCTGGAAACACCATATATTTT. It is translated as CASSSSWGSGNTIYF.

The CDR3 DNA sequence: TGTGCCAGCATTAGGAGGGGGCGGGCCGGGGAGCTGTTTTTT. Protein sequence: CASIRRGRAGELFF. The rearrangement links TRBV6-1 to TRBJ2-2, with a tentative D call TRBD1 (7 bases). V lost 7 bases, J lost 6 bases, and 15 bases lay in between. Germline CDR1 MNHNS, CDR2 SASEGT. This CDR3 comprises 14 residues.

The genes are TRBV7-2 and TRBJ2-7, with D possibly matching TRBD2 (6 bases). V lost 0 bases and J lost 2, with 8 bases in between. The CDR3 is made up of 14 amino acids. Germline values: CDR1 SGHTA, CDR2 FQGNSA. The CDR3 sequence is CASSLALAPYEQYF. Here the CDR3 DNA reads TGTGCCAGCAGCTTAGCCCTAGCGCCCTACGAGCAGTACTTC.

The V and J genes are TRBV27 and TRBJ1-2, with D unresolved. The germline V and J ends were trimmed by 2 bases and 0 bases, with 7 bases remaining between them. Germline V lookup: CDR1 MNHEY, CDR2 SMNVEV (reference sequence). This CDR3 is 14 amino acids long. DNA for the CDR3: TGTGCCAGCAGTTTAAGGGCTTCTAACTATGGCTACACCTTC. Translation gives CASSLRASNYGYTF.

V is TRBV4-1 and J is TRBJ1-2; D is unclear. The germline V and J ends were trimmed by 1 base and 2 bases, with 11 bases remaining between them. The CDR3 length is 15 residues. Per the germline V gene, CDR1 is MGHRA and CDR2 is YSYEKL. Written as DNA, the CDR3 is TGCGCCAGCAGCCAAGCTCTGACATTGAACTATGGCTACACCTTC. Translating it yields CASSQALTLNYGYTF.

The chain joins TRBV10-3 to TRBJ1-1, with unresolved D. Looked up from germline, CDR1 is ENHRY and CDR2 is SYGVKD. V lost 4 bases, J lost 1 base, and 10 bases lay in between. There are 14 residues in the CDR3. CDR3 protein: CAISGNLGNTEAFF. Here the CDR3 DNA reads TGTGCCATCAGTGGGAACCTAGGGAACACTGAAGCTTTCTTT.

This clone was counted a single time. The V and J genes are TRBV5-3 and TRBJ1-2; D not resolved. TRBV5-3 is an ORF, with its function uncertain. V lost 0 bases and J 3 bases, leaving 18 bases between the germline ends. There are 17 residues in the CDR3. CDR3 nucleotides: TGTGCCAGAAGCTTGGAATCCGAGGACCGCAACCACTATGGCTACACCTTC. Its translation is CARSLESEDRNHYGYTF.

The chain has TRBV5-1 and TRBJ2-3; 8 bases are shared with TRBD2. The J segment lost 6 bases and the V segment lost 1 base, leaving 7 bases of the junction unmatched. Looked up from germline, CDR1 is SGHRS and CDR2 is YFSETQ. CDR3 size: 15 residues. The CDR3 spells CASSLRRGAGDTQYF. The CDR3 bases are TGCGCCAGCAGCTTGCGGCGGGGGGCTGGGGATACGCAGTATTTT.

The rearrangement uses TRBV5-1 and TRBJ1-4; 7 bases are a match to TRBD1. Germline CDR1 is SGHRS and CDR2 is YFSETQ. Germline trimming cut 3 bases from V and 0 bases from J; bases unmatched to any gene: 2. This CDR3 region has 15 residues. DNA for the CDR3: TGCGCCAGCAGCTCGGGACAGACAACTAATGAAAAACTGTTTTTT. As protein: CASSSGQTTNEKLFF.

The chain links TRBV9 to TRBJ2-1; D is perhaps TRBD2 (6 bases). The V gene lost 3 bases and the J gene lost 2 bases, with 12 bases spanning the gap. CDR3 length: 15 residues. Germline loops: CDR1 SGDLS, CDR2 YYNGEE. CDR3 sequence reads: CASSETTRTYNEQFF. CDR3 bases: TGTGCCAGCAGCGAAACGACTAGGACCTACAATGAGCAGTTCTTC.